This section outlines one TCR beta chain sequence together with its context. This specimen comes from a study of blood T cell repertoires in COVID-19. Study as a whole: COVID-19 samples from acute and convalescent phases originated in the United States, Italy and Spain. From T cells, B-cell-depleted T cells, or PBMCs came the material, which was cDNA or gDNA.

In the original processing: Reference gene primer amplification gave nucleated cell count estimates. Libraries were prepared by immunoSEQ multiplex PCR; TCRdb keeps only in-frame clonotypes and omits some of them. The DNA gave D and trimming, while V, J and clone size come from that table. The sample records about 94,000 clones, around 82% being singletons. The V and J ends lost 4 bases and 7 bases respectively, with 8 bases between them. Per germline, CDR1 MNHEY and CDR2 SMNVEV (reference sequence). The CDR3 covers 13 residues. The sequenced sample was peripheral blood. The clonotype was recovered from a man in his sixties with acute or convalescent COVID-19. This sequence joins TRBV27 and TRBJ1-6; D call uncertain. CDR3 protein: CASSSAGNSPLHF. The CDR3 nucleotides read TGTGCCAGCAGTTCGGCAGGCAATTCACCCCTCCACTTT.